The 21 T cell receptor beta chains reported below all come from one sample, sequenced in a study of blood T cell repertoires in COVID-19. Some clones are missing from TCRdb's copy, which holds only in-frame ones; the method was immunoSEQ multiplex PCR. The sample holds 210,000 or so clones, 89% seen once. Source material: peripheral blood. The receptors were sampled from a middle-aged woman with acute or convalescent COVID-19.

This chain connects TRBV6-5 to TRBJ2-2, with 10 bases aligning to TRBD1. Germline V gene data show CDR1 as MNHEY and CDR2 as SVGAGI. The CDR3 covers 15 residues. Trimming took 7 bases from V and 2 from J; bases not matched to a gene: 4. CDR3 nucleotide sequence: TGTGCCAGCATCGGGACAGGGGCAAACACCGGGGAGCTGTTTTTT. Translated, it gives CASIGTGANTGELFF.

V is TRBV18 and J is TRBJ1-3; 9 bases align to TRBD1. Germline CDR1 is KGHSH and CDR2 is LQKENI. After removal of 4 bases from V and 3 bases from J, the junction contained 7 bases not matched to a gene. The CDR3 runs to 16 residues. The CDR3 region is CASSHDRGYGGNTIYF. DNA of the CDR3: TGTGCCAGCTCACACGACAGGGGGTATGGTGGAAACACCATATATTTT.

This clone came up a few times. This chain connects TRBV9 to TRBJ1-6; no definite D call. The V gene's germline CDR1 is SGDLS and CDR2 YYNGEE. This CDR3 spans 16 amino acids. Trimming removed 4 bases from V and 0 bases from J, with 11 bases in between. In nucleotides, the CDR3 is TGTGCCAGCAGCCCAGCGGTATTCTCCTATAATTCACCCCTCCACTTT. This translates into CASSPAVFSYNSPLHF.

This chain links TRBV7-9 with TRBJ2-3; TRBD2 matches 7 bases. V was clipped by 5 bases and J by 2 bases; unmatched bases: 7. Germline V gene lookup returns CDR1 SEHNR and CDR2 FQNEAQ (reference sequence). This CDR3 has 15 residues. The CDR3 reads CASSRPAGNTDTQYF. The DNA of the CDR3 is TGTGCCAGCAGCCGACCAGCGGGGAACACAGATACGCAGTATTTT.

The genes are TRBV10-3 and TRBJ2-2, with 10 nucleotides matching TRBD2. CDR3 length: 17 residues. With V trimmed by 3 bases and J by 3 bases, 7 bases remained unmatched. Looked up from germline, CDR1 is ENHRY and CDR2 is SYGVKD. CDR3: CAISDPQRGGDTGELFF. CDR3 bases: TGTGCCATCAGTGACCCCCAGCGGGGGGGAGACACCGGGGAGCTGTTTTTT.

This chain links TRBV20-1 with TRBJ2-3; 9 bases fit TRBD2. The V and J ends lost 4 bases and 4 bases, in that order; junction bases with no gene match: 12. The CDR3 is 16 residues long. CDR1 and CDR2 (germline): DFQATT, SNEGSKA (reference sequence). The CDR3 bases are TGCAGTGCTACTGACACCGGGACTAGCATGGCAGATACGCAGTATTTT. Protein sequence: CSATDTGTSMADTQYF.

This rearrangement joins TRBV20-1 to TRBJ1-6; D perhaps matches TRBD1 (5 bases). Trimming left V 3 bases short and J 0 bases short, with 15 bases between. This CDR3 has 17 amino acids. The germline V gene encodes CDR1 DFQATT and CDR2 SNEGSKA (reference sequence). The CDR3 region is CSASYPGGSSYNSPLHF. The CDR3 DNA reads as TGCAGTGCTAGTTACCCTGGGGGGAGCTCCTATAATTCACCCCTCCACTTT.

Only one count was recorded for this clone. This rearrangement joins TRBV19 to TRBJ1-1, with TRBD1 identical over 11 bases. The CDR3 runs to 15 residues. Losses at the gene ends were 3 bases for V and 2 bases for J; bases not matched to a gene: 2. Germline loops: CDR1 LNHDA, CDR2 SQIVND (reference sequence). CDR3 sequence (DNA): TGTGCCAGTAGTATGGGACAGGGGGGCAACACTGAAGCTTTCTTT. Amino acid sequence: CASSMGQGGNTEAFF.

The CDR3 nucleotides are TGCAGTGCTAGTCAGGAGGGTCGTGGCTACACCTTC. It is translated as CSASQEGRGYTF. The chain combines TRBV20-1 with TRBJ1-2; D is undetermined. The V end lost 3 bases, the J end lost 7 bases, and 12 bases lay between the germline ends. The CDR3 totals 12 residues. Germline V gene data show CDR1 as DFQATT and CDR2 as SNEGSKA (reference sequence).

As concerns this clone: One junction end disagrees with the germline gene, perhaps due to a read error. J is TRBJ1-1 and V is TRBV29-1; D uncertain. The germline CDR1 and CDR2 sequences are SQVTM and ANQGSEA. The CDR3 is 14 residues long. Written as DNA, the CDR3 is TGCAGCGTTGATTCGGGGTTTGGGAACGCTGAAGCTTTCTTT. Translation: CSVDSGFGNAEAFF.

The V gene is TRBV18, the J gene TRBJ1-1, with unresolved D. The CDR3 spans 16 residues. Germline-derived CDR1 and CDR2 are KGHSH and LQKENI. Trimming took off 3 bases at V and 5 bases at J, with 19 bases between the two ends. In DNA form, the CDR3 reads TGTGCCAGCTCACCCCGCGGGAGTAGTGGATGGACTGAAGCTTTCTTT. Residues: CASSPRGSSGWTEAFF.

The J gene is TRBJ2-7, the V gene TRBV19, with 8 positions matching TRBD1. The CDR3 runs 13 residues. Germline CDR1 and CDR2: LNHDA and SQIVND (reference sequence). Unmatched junction bases numbered 5, after V lost 4 bases and J lost 6 bases. CDR3 DNA: TGTGCCAGTAGTAGGGACAGGAGGTCCGAGCAGTACGTC. Its translation: CASSRDRRSEQYV.

The chain uses TRBV5-1 and TRBJ1-6, with 7 positions matching TRBD1. Germline V gene lookup returns CDR1 SGHRS and CDR2 YFSETQ. J gave up 7 bases and V 1 base, and 8 bases lay outside the gene matches. CDR3 length: 16 residues. The chain's CDR3 is CASSLTGVAENSPLHF. In DNA, the CDR3 is TGCGCCAGCAGCTTGACAGGGGTAGCAGAAAATTCACCCCTCCACTTT.

This chain joins TRBV6-1 and TRBJ2-5; the D gene is possibly TRBD2 (6 bases). The CDR3 loop spans 14 amino acids. CDR1 is MNHNS, CDR2 SASEGT, per germline. The germline V and J ends were trimmed by 2 bases and 5 bases, with 12 bases remaining between them. This CDR3 reads CASSERRVAETQYF. The CDR3 coding sequence is TGTGCCAGCAGTGAAAGGAGGGTCGCGGAGACCCAGTACTTC.

This chain links TRBV19 with TRBJ1-1; TRBD1 is a possible D gene (5 bases). CDR1 LNHDA and CDR2 SQIVND come from the germline V gene (reference sequence). The CDR3 has 14 residues. Trimming removed 4 bases from V and 0 bases from J, with 9 bases in between. CDR3 sequence reads: CASSRWGMNTEAFF. CDR3 sequence (DNA): TGTGCCAGTAGTAGGTGGGGCATGAACACTGAAGCTTTCTTT.

The V gene is TRBV5-6, the J gene TRBJ2-4, with D maybe TRBD2 (6 bases). The V end was cut by 4 bases, the J end by 9 bases, with 17 bases between. Germline V gives CDR1 SGHDT, CDR2 YYEEEE. The CDR3 has 14 residues. CDR3 sequence reads: CASSPGWGVGIQYF. CDR3 DNA sequence: TGTGCCAGCAGCCCGGGGTGGGGGGTAGGCATTCAGTACTTC.

This clone was seen once. This may be a read error: a much more frequent sequence differs by one nucleotide. Other DNA sequences in the sample encode the same CDR3. The chain carries TRBV7-2 and TRBJ2-1; 7 nucleotides match TRBD2. The length of the CDR3 is 16 residues. Germline-derived CDR1 and CDR2 are SGHTA and FQGNSA. The CDR3 loop is CASSPMSGTSYNEQFF. In DNA, the CDR3 is TGTGCCAGCAGTCCTATGAGCGGGACCTCCTACAATGAACAGTTCTTC.

The gene calls are TRBV12-5 and TRBJ2-4, with 9 bases matching TRBD1. Germline V gene sequence: CDR1 LGHNT, CDR2 FRNRAP. The CDR3 covers 15 residues. V dropped 1 base and J dropped 9; count of bases not matched to a gene: 7. DNA of the CDR3: TGTGCTAGTGGTTTGGGGGACAGGGATTTTGCCATTCAGTACTTC. Translation gives CASGLGDRDFAIQYF.

The chain links TRBV3-1 (or the pseudogene TRBV3-2) to TRBJ2-7; the D gene is possibly TRBD1 (5 bases). Germline V CDR1 and CDR2: LGHDT, YNNKEL (reference sequence). This CDR3 region has 12 residues. Trimming pared 6 bases from V and 3 bases from J, leaving 9 bases between. The CDR3 nucleotides read TGTGCCAGCAGTCCCAGGGACTACGAGCAGTACGTC. Amino acids: CASSPRDYEQYV.

The chain combines TRBV11-2 with TRBJ1-4, with no clear D. Trimming removed 2 bases at V and 12 bases at J, with 13 bases between. Per germline, CDR1 SGHAT and CDR2 FQNNGV. The CDR3 is 13 amino acids. The CDR3 DNA follows: TGTGCCAGCAGCTTAAACCTGGGTCGGGAACTGTTTTTT. Protein: CASSLNLGRELFF.

As concerns this clone: The sample contains more than one DNA sequence encoding this CDR3. This chain connects TRBV9 to TRBJ1-5; D remains unclear. V gave up 0 bases and J gave up 2 bases, with 6 bases separating them. Germline values: CDR1 SGDLS, CDR2 YYNGEE. The CDR3 extends over 14 amino acids. CDR3 nucleotides: TGTGCCAGCAGCGTAGGCGGGGGCAATCAGCCCCAGCATTTT. This encodes CASSVGGGNQPQHF. Filled out from reference TRBV9 and TRBJ1-5, the complete variable domain reads DSGVTQTPKHLITATGQRVTLRCSPRSGDLSVYWYQQSLDQGLQFLIQYYNGEERAKGNILERFSAQQFPDLHSELNLSSLELGDSALYFCASSVGGGNQPQHFGDGTRLSIL.